This T cell receptor (beta chain) came from a study of blood T cell repertoires in COVID-19. Across the study: Material from acute and convalescent COVID-19 was sourced from the United States, Italy and Spain. PBMCs, B-cell-depleted T cells, or T cells provided the cDNA or gDNA that made up the material.

Per the germline V gene, CDR1 is MGHRA and CDR2 is YSYEKL. The trim removed 0 bases at V and 6 bases at J, leaving 8 bases unmatched. The CDR3 has 17 residues. This clone was observed many times. Per the study methods: Researchers report that nucleated cell counts were estimated from reference gene primer amplification. Generated by immunoSEQ multiplex PCR, the TCRdb table keeps only in-frame clones and is missing some. The DNA was the basis for D and trimming; V, J and clone size are from that table. This sample has more than 65,000 clones; about 85% occur once, and the top ten carry over 4.5%. The V and J genes are TRBV4-1 and TRBJ1-5; 10 nucleotides line up with TRBD1. The TCR originated in a man in his 60s with active or convalescent COVID-19. Sequencing was done on a sample of peripheral blood. The chain's CDR3 is CASSQEGGQGMGQPQHF. The DNA for the CDR3 is TGCGCCAGCAGCCAAGAGGGGGGACAGGGGATGGGTCAGCCCCAGCATTTT.